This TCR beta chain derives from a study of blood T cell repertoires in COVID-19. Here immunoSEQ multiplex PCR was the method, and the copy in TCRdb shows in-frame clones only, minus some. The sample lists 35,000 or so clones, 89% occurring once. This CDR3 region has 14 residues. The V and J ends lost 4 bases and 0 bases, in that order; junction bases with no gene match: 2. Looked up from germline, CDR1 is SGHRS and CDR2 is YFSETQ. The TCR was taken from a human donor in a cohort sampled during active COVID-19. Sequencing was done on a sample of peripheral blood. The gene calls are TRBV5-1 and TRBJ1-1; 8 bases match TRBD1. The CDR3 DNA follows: TGCGCCAGCAGCCCGGGACAGGTGAACACTGAAGCTTTCTTT. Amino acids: CASSPGQVNTEAFF.